This TCR beta chain was found in a study of blood T cell repertoires in COVID-19. Study details: The study drew acute and convalescent COVID-19 samples from the United States, Italy and Spain. PBMCs, B-cell-depleted T cells, or T cells were the source of the cDNA or gDNA that made up the material.

The method was immunoSEQ multiplex PCR; TCRdb's version includes in-frame clones alone and lacks a portion of them. The sample contains about 160,000 clones, around four fifths of which appear only once. The CDR3 has 14 amino acids. The germline CDR1 and CDR2 sequences are SGHRS and YFSETQ. V was clipped by 2 bases and J by 1 base, with 9 bases between them. All enrollees were about 18 to 100 years old and from roughly 26 US areas. Grouping used clinical history reported by participants in a survey and questionnaire. Sequenced input: PBMCs or T cells enriched from blood (not recorded which). The rearrangement uses TRBV5-1 and TRBJ1-1, with D unclear. The TCR sequence derives from a woman between 50 and 59 years old in a cohort exposed to, infected with or recovered from COVID-19 (not recorded which). CDR3 sequence (DNA): TGCGCCAGCAGCTTCGGGGTCGGGAACACTGAAGCTTTCTTT. Translated, it gives CASSFGVGNTEAFF.